Listed below are T cell receptor beta chains from one sample, sequenced in a study of blood T cell repertoires in COVID-19. Libraries were prepared by immunoSEQ multiplex PCR; TCRdb keeps only in-frame clonotypes and omits some of them. The sample comprises about 140,000 clones, roughly 80% of which are singletons, and about 5.8% rests with the top ten. The sequenced material came from peripheral blood. The receptors shown here come from a human donor in a cohort sampled during active COVID-19. CDR3s include the opening cysteine and the closing phenylalanine or tryptophan. Fields, in order: D gene, V gene, CDR3 length, J gene, clone size, CDR3 protein, CDR3 DNA. The D gene is left open where the match is weak. Size values are once, few and many counts, or a class for expanded clones, and some rows have none.

>TRBD1|TRBV4-3|17|TRBJ1-3|.
CASSQAPQGILGNTIYF
TGCGCCAGCAGCCAAGCCCCACAGGGGATCCTTGGAAACACCATATATTTT
>.|TRBV5-1|14|TRBJ2-3|.
CASSSPGPPDTQYF
TGCGCCAGCAGCTCACCAGGCCCCCCCGATACGCAGTATTTT
>TRBD1|TRBV30|11|TRBJ1-1|.
CAWGQDTEAFF
TGTGCCTGGGGACAGGACACTGAAGCTTTCTTT
>TRBD1|TRBV5-5|15|TRBJ2-3|.
CASSRPGQGTDTQYF
TGTGCCAGCAGCCGACCGGGACAGGGCACAGATACGCAGTATTTT
>TRBD1|TRBV29-1|16|TRBJ2-5|.
CSVGIHRGLTTETQYF
TGCAGCGTTGGGATACACAGGGGGCTCACAACAGAGACCCAGTACTTC
>TRBD1|TRBV4-1|15|TRBJ1-1|.
CASSPGTGGSYEAFF
TGCGCCAGCAGCCCCGGGACAGGGGGCTCCTATGAAGCTTTCTTT
>TRBD2|TRBV5-1|15|TRBJ2-5|.
CASSSLRDYKETQYF
TGCGCCAGCAGCTCACTCCGGGACTACAAAGAGACCCAGTACTTC
>TRBD1|TRBV5-6|16|TRBJ1-2|.
CASSLDPQGVSYGYTF
TGTGCCAGCAGCTTGGACCCCCAGGGGGTTTCATATGGCTACACCTTC
>.|TRBV19|14|TRBJ2-1|.
CASSPARRNNEQFF
TGTGCCAGTAGCCCCGCCAGGAGGAACAATGAGCAGTTCTTC
>.|TRBV2|12|TRBJ2-3|.
CASSDDSDTQYF
TGTGCCAGCAGTGACGACTCAGATACGCAGTATTTT
>.|TRBV4-3|16|TRBJ1-6|.
CASSHGGSSYNSPLHF
TGCGCCAGCAGCCATGGGGGGAGCTCCTATAATTCACCCCTCCACTTT
>.|TRBV2|15|TRBJ1-3|.
CASSPGRGYGNTIYF
TGTGCCAGCAGTCCCGGCAGGGGCTATGGAAACACCATATATTTT
>TRBD1|TRBV7-8|19|TRBJ1-5|.
CASSSGQGRIGRSNQPQHF
TGTGCCAGCAGCTCAGGACAGGGACGAATAGGAAGGAGCAATCAGCCCCAGCATTTT
>TRBD1|TRBV18|14|TRBJ1-2|.
CASSPDRGKNGYTF
TGTGCCAGCTCACCGGACAGGGGAAAAAATGGCTACACCTTC
>TRBD1|TRBV5-4|15|TRBJ1-1|.
CASSSGDRGYTEAFF
TGTGCCAGCAGCTCGGGGGACAGGGGATACACTGAAGCTTTCTTT
>.|TRBV7-3|14|TRBJ1-1|few
CASSFYGVGTEAFF
TGTGCCAGCAGCTTCTACGGGGTGGGGACTGAAGCTTTCTTT
>TRBD2|TRBV15|15|TRBJ2-1|.
CATSRDFGGDNEQFF
TGTGCCACCAGCAGAGATTTTGGGGGGGATAATGAGCAGTTCTTC
>TRBD1|TRBV27|17|TRBJ2-2|.
CASSLSRTGANTGELFF
TGTGCCAGCAGTTTATCCAGGACAGGGGCGAACACCGGGGAGCTGTTTTTT
>.|TRBV24-1|11|TRBJ1-2|.
CATSEAAGYTF
TGTGCCACCAGTGAAGCGGCGGGCTACACCTTC
>TRBD2|TRBV7-3|15|TRBJ2-3|.
CASSQRTSLTDTQYF
TGTGCCAGCAGCCAGAGGACTAGCCTCACAGATACGCAGTATTTT
>.|TRBV7-3|14|TRBJ2-1|.
CASSLDGGGNEQFF
TGTGCCAGCAGCTTAGACGGGGGAGGAAATGAGCAGTTCTTC
>TRBD1|TRBV24-1|15|TRBJ2-5|.
CATSPLTGDQETQYF
TGTGCCACCAGCCCGTTGACAGGGGACCAAGAGACCCAGTACTTC